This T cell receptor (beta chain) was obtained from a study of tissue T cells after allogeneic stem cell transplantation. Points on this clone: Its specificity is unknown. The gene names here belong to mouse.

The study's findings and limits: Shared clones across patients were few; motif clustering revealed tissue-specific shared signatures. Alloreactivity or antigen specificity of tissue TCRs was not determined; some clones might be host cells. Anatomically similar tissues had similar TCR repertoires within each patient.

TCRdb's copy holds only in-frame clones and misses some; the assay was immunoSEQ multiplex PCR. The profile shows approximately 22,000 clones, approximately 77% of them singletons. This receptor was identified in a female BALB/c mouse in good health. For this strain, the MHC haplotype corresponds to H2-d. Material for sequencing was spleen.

Partial CDR3 DNA: TGTGGTGCTAGAGAGGGGACTACAAACTCCGACTACACC. Its translation is CGAREGTTNSDYT. The whole CDR3 sequence is CGAREGTTNSDYTF. This chain uses TRBV20 with TRBJ1-2, with D maybe TRBD1 (5 bases). Read coverage stops 1 residue before the CDR3 terminus; the germline J gene supplies the remainder. Germline CDR1 and CDR2: GFQATS and STVNSAI. The V and J ends lost 3 bases and 0 bases respectively, with 11 bases between them. The CDR3 has 14 residues.